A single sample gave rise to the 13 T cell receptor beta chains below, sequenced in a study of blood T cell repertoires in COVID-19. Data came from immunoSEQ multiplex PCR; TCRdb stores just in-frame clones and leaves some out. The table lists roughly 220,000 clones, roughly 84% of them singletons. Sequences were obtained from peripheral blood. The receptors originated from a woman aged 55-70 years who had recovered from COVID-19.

The CDR3 protein is CASSLRLAGGDEQFF. CDR3 DNA: TGTGCCAGCAGCTTACGACTAGCGGGGGGCGATGAGCAGTTCTTC. The V call is TRBV7-2, the J call TRBJ2-1, with TRBD2 matching 13 bases. This CDR3 has 15 residues. The germline CDR1 and CDR2 sequences are SGHTA and FQGNSA. V trimming: 2 bases; J trimming: 8 bases; junction bases outside the gene matches: 3.

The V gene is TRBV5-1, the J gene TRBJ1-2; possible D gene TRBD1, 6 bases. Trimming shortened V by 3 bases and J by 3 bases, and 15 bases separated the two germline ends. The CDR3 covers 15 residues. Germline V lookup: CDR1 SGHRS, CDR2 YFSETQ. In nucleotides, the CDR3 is TGCGCCAGCAGCTCCCTGACAGGACCGGACTATGGCTACACCTTC. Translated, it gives CASSSLTGPDYGYTF.

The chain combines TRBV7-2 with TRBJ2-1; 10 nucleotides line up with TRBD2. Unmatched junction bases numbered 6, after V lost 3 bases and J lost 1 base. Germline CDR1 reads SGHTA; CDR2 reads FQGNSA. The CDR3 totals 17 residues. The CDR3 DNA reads TGTGCCAGCAGCTTTCCTAGCGGGGGTCTATCCTACAATGAGCAGTTCTTC. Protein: CASSFPSGGLSYNEQFF.

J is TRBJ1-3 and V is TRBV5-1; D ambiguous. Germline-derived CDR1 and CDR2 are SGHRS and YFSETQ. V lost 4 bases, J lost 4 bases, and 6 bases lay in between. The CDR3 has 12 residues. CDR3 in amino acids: CASSREGNTIYF. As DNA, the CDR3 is TGCGCCAGCAGCCGAGAAGGAAACACCATATATTTT.

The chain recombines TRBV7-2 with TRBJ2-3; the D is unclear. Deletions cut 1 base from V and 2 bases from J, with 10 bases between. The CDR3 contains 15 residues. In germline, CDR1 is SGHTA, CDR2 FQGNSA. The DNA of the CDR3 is TGTGCCAGCAGCTTAGAAGCCTCGCTCACAGATACGCAGTATTTT. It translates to CASSLEASLTDTQYF.

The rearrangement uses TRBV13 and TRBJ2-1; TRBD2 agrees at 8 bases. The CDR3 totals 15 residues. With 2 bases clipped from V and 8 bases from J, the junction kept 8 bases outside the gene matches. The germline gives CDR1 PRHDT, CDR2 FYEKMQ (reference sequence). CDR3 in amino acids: CASSLLRGVNYEQFF. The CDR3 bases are TGTGCCAGCAGCTTATTGCGGGGGGTCAACTATGAGCAGTTCTTC.

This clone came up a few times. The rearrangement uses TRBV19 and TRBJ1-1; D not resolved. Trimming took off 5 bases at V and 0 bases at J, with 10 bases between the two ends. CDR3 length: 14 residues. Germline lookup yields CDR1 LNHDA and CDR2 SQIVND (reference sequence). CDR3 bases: TGTGCCAGTAGTTTTGGACTGATGAACACTGAAGCTTTCTTT. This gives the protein CASSFGLMNTEAFF.

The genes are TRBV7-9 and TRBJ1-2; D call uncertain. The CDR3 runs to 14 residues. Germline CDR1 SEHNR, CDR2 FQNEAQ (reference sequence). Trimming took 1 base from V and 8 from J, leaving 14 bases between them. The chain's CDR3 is CASSLDLFEAGYTF. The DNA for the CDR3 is TGTGCCAGCAGCTTAGATCTGTTCGAGGCCGGCTACACCTTC.

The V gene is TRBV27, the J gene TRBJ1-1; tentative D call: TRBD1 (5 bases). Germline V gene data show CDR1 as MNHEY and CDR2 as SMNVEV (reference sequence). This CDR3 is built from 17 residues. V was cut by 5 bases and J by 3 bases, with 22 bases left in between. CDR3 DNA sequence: TGTGCCAGCAGTACAGTATTTTTCGGACACTTGGACACTGAAGCTTTCTTT. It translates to CASSTVFFGHLDTEAFF.

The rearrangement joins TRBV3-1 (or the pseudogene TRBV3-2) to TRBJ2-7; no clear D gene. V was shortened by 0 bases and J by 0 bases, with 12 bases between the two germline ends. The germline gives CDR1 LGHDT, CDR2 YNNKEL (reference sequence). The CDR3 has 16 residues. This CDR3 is CASSQDQAPSSYEQYF. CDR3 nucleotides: TGTGCCAGCAGCCAAGATCAGGCACCGAGCTCCTACGAGCAGTACTTC.

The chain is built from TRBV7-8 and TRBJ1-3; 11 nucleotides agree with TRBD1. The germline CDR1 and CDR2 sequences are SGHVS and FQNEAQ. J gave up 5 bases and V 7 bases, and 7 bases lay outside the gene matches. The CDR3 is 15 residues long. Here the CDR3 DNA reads TGTGCCAGCAAAGGACAGGGGGCTTCTAGAAACACCATATATTTT. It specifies CASKGQGASRNTIYF.

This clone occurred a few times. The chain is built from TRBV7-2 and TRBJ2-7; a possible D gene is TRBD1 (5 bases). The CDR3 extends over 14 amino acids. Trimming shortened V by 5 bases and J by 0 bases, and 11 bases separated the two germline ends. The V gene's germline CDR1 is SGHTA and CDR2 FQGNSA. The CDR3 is CASSPDRNSYEQYF. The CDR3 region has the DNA TGTGCCAGCAGCCCCGACAGAAACTCCTACGAGCAGTACTTC. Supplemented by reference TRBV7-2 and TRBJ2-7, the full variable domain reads GAGVSQSPSNKVTEKGKDVELRCDPISGHTALYWYRQSLGQGLEFLIYFQGNSAPDKSGLPSDRFSAERTGGSVSTLTIQRTQQEDSAVYLCASSPDRNSYEQYFGPGTRLTVT.

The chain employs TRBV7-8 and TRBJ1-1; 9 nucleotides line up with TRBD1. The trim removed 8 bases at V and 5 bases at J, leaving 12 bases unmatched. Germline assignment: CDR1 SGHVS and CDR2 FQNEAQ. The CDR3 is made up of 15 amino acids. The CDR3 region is CASLSRTGEGTEAFF. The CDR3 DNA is TGTGCCAGCCTCTCCCGGACAGGGGAGGGTACTGAAGCTTTCTTT.